The 11 T cell receptor beta chains below all came from one sample that was sequenced in a study of early T cells in non-severe SARS-CoV-2 infection. MiXCR, applied by TCRdb to the 5' RACE reads, yields one record per CDR3 protein. The repertoire includes 100,000 to 150,000 distinct CDR3 sequences, 14% to 15% of them detected once, and about a fifth sits in the top ten. Sequenced sample: whole blood. The receptors were gathered from an adult who was a healthcare worker with PCR-confirmed SARS-CoV-2 infection or an uninfected control (not recorded which).

The chain uses TRBV3-1 and TRBJ1-2; D remains unclear. Per the germline V gene, CDR1 is LGHDT and CDR2 is YNNKEL (reference sequence). V was clipped by 0 bases and J by 6 bases, with 11 bases between them. The CDR3 is made up of 14 amino acids. The CDR3 DNA sequence: TGTGCCAGCAGCCAAGAGGCCAATGTAGATGGCTACACCTTC. Its protein is CASSQEANVDGYTF.

V usage is TRBV20-1 and J usage is TRBJ2-5; the D is unclear. The CDR3 sequence is 13 residues long. Germline CDR1 DFQATT, CDR2 SNEGSKA (reference sequence). The V gene lost 0 bases and the J gene lost 5 bases, with 10 bases spanning the gap. CDR3 amino acids: CSAREEFGETQYF. The CDR3, as DNA: TGCAGTGCTAGAGAAGAGTTCGGGGAGACCCAGTACTTC.

This clonotype was seen a few times. V usage is TRBV25-1 and J usage is TRBJ2-7; D remains unclear. Germline V gives CDR1 MGHDK, CDR2 SYGVNS. V lost 2 bases and J 6 bases, leaving 8 bases between the germline ends. The CDR3 contains 12 residues. DNA of the CDR3: TGTGCCAGCAGTGAACCCCCCTGCGAGCAGTACTTC. Its protein product is CASSEPPCEQYF.

The V and J genes are TRBV6-5 and TRBJ1-6; 7 nucleotides line up with TRBD1. V lost 4 bases to trimming and J lost 6 bases; unmatched junction nucleotides: 6. Germline CDR1 MNHEY, CDR2 SVGAGI. CDR3 length equals 15 residues. DNA for the CDR3: TGTGCCAGCAGTTCCGTGGGACAGCGTAATTCACCCCTCCACTTT. It specifies CASSSVGQRNSPLHF.

Many counts were recorded for this clonotype. The chain carries TRBV18 and TRBJ2-1; D possibly uses TRBD1 or TRBD2 (5 bases each). Germline V gene sequence: CDR1 KGHSH, CDR2 LQKENI. Trimming left V 3 bases short and J 10 bases short, with 10 bases between. This CDR3 has 12 amino acids. The CDR3 here is CASSPRGSEQFF. CDR3 coding DNA: TGTGCCAGCTCACCGAGGGGAAGCGAGCAGTTCTTC.

The sample holds a few counts of this clonotype. The J gene is TRBJ2-2, the V gene TRBV4-2; D is perhaps TRBD1 (6 bases). Per the germline V gene, CDR1 is LGHNA and CDR2 is YNFKEQ. This CDR3 is built from 18 residues. Deletions cut 4 bases from V and 0 bases from J, with 18 bases between. CDR3 DNA sequence: TGTGCCAGCAGCCTCAAGTCAGGGACACCCGCGAACACCGGGGAGCTGTTTTTT. Its translation: CASSLKSGTPANTGELFF.

The rearrangement links TRBV19 to TRBJ2-7; TRBD1 agrees at 8 bases. With 5 bases clipped from V and 4 bases from J, the junction kept 4 bases outside the gene matches. Germline V gene data show CDR1 as LNHDA and CDR2 as SQIVND (reference sequence). The CDR3 loop spans 13 amino acids. The CDR3 spells CASSVTGVYEQYF. The CDR3 DNA reads as TGTGCCAGTAGTGTGACAGGGGTTTACGAGCAGTACTTC.

The rearrangement links TRBV3-1 to TRBJ1-1, with a possible D match to TRBD1 (5 bases). This CDR3 has 13 residues. Germline assignment: CDR1 LGHDT and CDR2 YNNKEL (reference sequence). V shed 4 bases and J shed 8 bases, with 14 bases lying between them. CDR3 DNA: TGTGCCAGCAGCCGGGGAGGGGAGTCGGAAGCTTTCTTT. It is translated as CASSRGGESEAFF.

The chain combines TRBV29-1 with TRBJ1-1; 7 positions agree with TRBD1. This CDR3 comprises 11 residues. The junction had 3 bases not matched to a gene; V was cut back by 7 bases and J by 4 bases. Germline V gives CDR1 SQVTM, CDR2 ANQGSEA. CDR3 sequence (DNA): TGCAGCGCCCGACAGGGCACTGAAGCTTTCTTT. Translating it yields CSARQGTEAFF.

At least ten counts were recorded for this clonotype. The rearrangement joins TRBV10-3 to TRBJ1-4; a weak D match, TRBD1 (6 bases). This CDR3 comprises 13 residues. V dropped 10 bases and J dropped 5 bases, with 14 bases sitting between them. Germline loops: CDR1 ENHRY, CDR2 SYGVKD. The CDR3 nucleotides are TGTGCCACCCAGGACAGCGGAAATGAAAAACTGTTTTTT. Residues: CATQDSGNEKLFF.

This chain uses TRBV2 with TRBJ1-1; TRBD1 matches 7 bases. V dropped 7 bases and J dropped 4; count of bases not matched to a gene: 9. Germline V CDR1 and CDR2: SNHLY, FYNNEI. CDR3 length equals 14 residues. The DNA for the CDR3 is TGTGCCAGCAAAAGGGGGCTAGAGGGCACTGAAGCTTTCTTT. This sequence encodes CASKRGLEGTEAFF. Full variable domain (outside the CDR3, taken from reference TRBV2 and TRBJ1-1): EPEVTQTPSHQVTQMGQEVILRCVPISNHLYFYWYRQILGQKVEFLVSFYNNEISEKSEIFDDQFSVERPDGSNFTLKIRSTKLEDSAMYFCASKRGLEGTEAFFGQGTRLTVV.